Below are 4 T cell receptor beta chains sequenced from a single sample in a study of blood T cell repertoires in COVID-19. The data were produced by immunoSEQ multiplex PCR, yet TCRdb's version contains in-frame clones alone and is incomplete. The data contain about 210,000 clones, 83% of them singletons. Sequencing was carried out using peripheral blood. The receptors originated from a man aged 50 to 59 with active or convalescent COVID-19.

The chain combines TRBV11-2 with TRBJ1-1; possibly TRBD1 for D (5 bases). The germline gives CDR1 SGHAT, CDR2 FQNNGV. This CDR3 is built from 17 residues. The germline V and J ends were trimmed by 7 bases and 1 base, with 22 bases remaining between them. CDR3 nucleotide sequence: TGTGCCAGCAACCCGGGAGAGGACAAATATTCGAACACTGAAGCTTTCTTT. Translation: CASNPGEDKYSNTEAFF.

In its sample, this clone was seen a few times. The chain joins TRBV28 to TRBJ1-5, with TRBD1 as a possible D gene (6 bases). The CDR3 is made up of 15 amino acids. In germline, CDR1 is MDHEN, CDR2 SYDVKM. V lost 7 bases and J 4 bases, leaving 17 bases between the germline ends. The CDR3 here is CASNRQGFGNQPQHF. CDR3 DNA: TGTGCCAGCAATCGGCAGGGGTTTGGAAATCAGCCCCAGCATTTT. Filled out from reference TRBV28 and TRBJ1-5, the complete variable domain reads DVKVTQSSRYLVKRTGEKVFLECVQDMDHENMFWYRQDPGLGLRLIYFSYDVKMKEKGDIPEGYSVSREKKERFSLILESASTNQTSMYLCASNRQGFGNQPQHFGDGTRLSIL.

This clone appeared a few times. The chain carries TRBV27 and TRBJ1-1; 9 nucleotides align to TRBD1. This CDR3 comprises 15 residues. Germline trimming cut 5 bases from V and 5 bases from J; bases unmatched to any gene: 9. Germline CDR1 is MNHEY and CDR2 is SMNVEV (reference sequence). The CDR3 nucleotides read TGTGCCAGCAGTACCCCGACAGGGGGAGGAACTGAAGCTTTCTTT. As protein: CASSTPTGGGTEAFF.

This chain joins TRBV18 and TRBJ2-1; D might be TRBD2 (6 bases). V was shortened by 3 bases and J by 10 bases, with 10 bases between the two germline ends. The length of the CDR3 is 12 residues. In germline, CDR1 is KGHSH, CDR2 LQKENI. DNA of the CDR3: TGTGCCAGCTCACCGGTCGGGGGAGAGCAGTTCTTC. This encodes CASSPVGGEQFF.